Listed below are T cell receptor beta chains from one sample, sequenced in a study of blood T cell repertoires in COVID-19. Profiling relied on immunoSEQ multiplex PCR, and the TCRdb table lists in-frame clones only, not all of them. Among about 120,000 clones, about 78% were seen once, and the ten largest hold 2.3%. The source material was peripheral blood. These receptors were taken from a man in his 70s with acute or convalescent COVID-19. Each CDR3 is given with its conserved first and last residue. The D gene is left open where the match is weak. Expanded clones are given a class, and other clones once, few, many or no size at all.

TRBV5-1	.	15	TRBJ1-2	TRBD1	TGCGCCAGCAGCTTGGATGGGACAGGAGGCTATGGCTACACCTTC	CASSLDGTGGYGYTF
TRBV5-1	.	13	TRBJ2-7	.	TGCGCCAGCAGCCCATTTCTCAGGGGAGAGCAGTACTTC	CASSPFLRGEQYF
TRBV6-1	few	15	TRBJ1-5	.	TGTGCCAGCAGTGATTTAGCGTATAGCAATCAGCCCCAGCATTTT	CASSDLAYSNQPQHF
TRBV15	.	13	TRBJ2-7	.	TGTGCCACCCAAGGAACTAACACCTACGAGCAGTACTTC	CATQGTNTYEQYF
TRBV11-2	.	14	TRBJ2-3	TRBD2	TGTGCCAGCTGCACAGCGGGGGGGCCCGATACGCAGTATTTT	CASCTAGGPDTQYF
TRBV19	once	16	TRBJ2-3	TRBD2	TGTGCCAGTAGTTTACTAGCGGGGGGGATCGCAGATACGCAGTATTTT	CASSLLAGGIADTQYF
TRBV7-9	.	14	TRBJ1-2	.	TGTGCCAGCAGCTTGGAGGATAGACCGACCGGCTACACCTTC	CASSLEDRPTGYTF
TRBV24-1	.	16	TRBJ1-2	TRBD1	TGTGCCACCAGTGATTTGCAACAGGGGACCTTTCGGGGCTACACCTTC	CATSDLQQGTFRGYTF
TRBV7-2	once	16	TRBJ1-2	.	TGTGCCAGCAGCTTAGGCCGGAAGGAGGCCAACTATGGCTACACCTTC	CASSLGRKEANYGYTF
TRBV10-3	.	13	TRBJ2-5	.	TGTGCCATTTCCGTACGGGTCCAAGAGACCCAGTACTTC	CAISVRVQETQYF
TRBV11-2	.	19	TRBJ2-1	TRBD2	TGTGCCAGCAGCTTAGTGGCAGCGGGGGGGCCCGGGGCGTACAATGAGCAGTTCTTC	CASSLVAAGGPGAYNEQFF
TRBV7-2	few	15	TRBJ2-5	TRBD2	TGTGCCAGCATCCAACTAGCGGGATCACAAGAGACCCAGTACTTC	CASIQLAGSQETQYF
TRBV6-2/TRBV6-3	.	17	TRBJ2-2	TRBD2	TGTGCCAGCAGTGTAGCGGGGGCCACTTCGAACACCGGGGAGCTGTTTTTT	CASSVAGATSNTGELFF
TRBV14	large	15	TRBJ1-2	TRBD1	TGTGCCAGCAGCCGCCAGGGGGCAAGTAACTATGGCTACACCTTC	CASSRQGASNYGYTF
TRBV5-1	.	14	TRBJ1-2	.	TGCGCCAGCAGAGAGGGAACTTCCACGCATGGCTACACCTTC	CASREGTSTHGYTF
TRBV15	once	18	TRBJ1-5	.	TGTGCCACCAGCAGAGAATCAGGCGGTAACAGGGTAAATCAGCCCCAGCATTTT	CATSRESGGNRVNQPQHF
TRBV6-6	.	17	TRBJ1-6	TRBD1	TGTGCCAGCAGTCGACAGGGCAGTAGGAATTATAATTCACCCCTCCACTTT	CASSRQGSRNYNSPLHF
TRBV24-1	.	15	TRBJ2-7	TRBD1	TGTGCCACCAGTGACCCGGGACAGGGAGCCTACGAGCAGTACTTC	CATSDPGQGAYEQYF
TRBV11-3	.	15	TRBJ1-1	.	TGTGCCAGCAACTCCAGGGGTACGGGGGGCACTGAAGCTTTCTTT	CASNSRGTGGTEAFF
TRBV7-2	once	15	TRBJ2-2	TRBD1	TGTGCCAGCAGGACAGGGGGCGCGAACACCGGGGAGCTGTTTTTT	CASRTGGANTGELFF
TRBV10-1	.	9	TRBJ1-5	.	TGCGCCACCAAACAGCCCCAGCATTTT	CATKQPQHF
TRBV27	.	13	TRBJ1-1	.	TGTGCCAGCAGTTCCCTCATAAGAGTTGAAGCTTTCTTT	CASSSLIRVEAFF
TRBV9	.	14	TRBJ2-7	TRBD1	TGTGCCAGCAGCCCAGGGACAGGGGCCTACGAGCAGTACTTC	CASSPGTGAYEQYF